This note documents a single T cell receptor beta chain sequence. Its antigen is undetermined. CDR1 and CDR2 (germline): SEHNR, FQNEAQ (reference sequence). This CDR3 is built from 15 residues. V was cut by 2 bases and J by 4 bases, with 11 bases left in between. Every subset had its genomic DNA shared out evenly among several immunoSEQ plates. Measured with immunoSEQ multiplex PCR; TCRdb has only the in-frame clones, and not every one. The sample has millions of clones, approximately 90% seen once; the top ten hold over 0.12%. The sample originates from a study of shared clonotypes between healthy human individuals. Overall study findings and caveats: Naive subsets typically showed greater estimated richness than memory subsets.

The sequence derives from a young man in good health. Sequences were obtained from naive CD4+ T cells sorted from blood. Subset reported: CD45RA+ positively selected. J is TRBJ1-4 and V is TRBV7-9; D may be TRBD1 (5 bases). The DNA for the CDR3 is TGTGCCAGCAGCTTACAGGGAATGGGTAATGAAAAACTGTTTTTT. Translated, it gives CASSLQGMGNEKLFF.